This TCR beta chain was documented in a study of human T cells and chemical hapten exposure. The overall study: Patches with 0.01% DPC went on the upper back, and the tests were read at 6 days.

Study-level results: Versus controls, expanded TCRs had significantly more large CDR3 similarity clusters.

Germline values: CDR1 KGHSH, CDR2 LQKENI. V shed 0 bases and J shed 4 bases, with 12 bases lying between them. CDR3 length: 16 residues. TCRdb independently ran MiXCR on the RACE reads; one entry per CDR3 protein. The data contain approximately 110,000 distinct CDR3 sequences, around 35% of them singletons. As to time point: patch test 3, about 24 weeks after DPC sensitization. Treatment denoted: therapeutic diphenylcyclopropenone sensitization with weekly scalp DPC. Concerning this clonotype: Its antigen is unknown.

V is TRBV18 and J is TRBJ2-2; D perhaps matches TRBD1 (6 bases). This sequence originates from a man in his forties with alopecia areata. Some clones in this sample may be carry-over from other donors' samples. The sample consisted of whole blood, taken in connection with sensitization to the hapten diphenylcyclopropenone (DPC). CDR3 region: CASSPPAGQLTGELFF. As DNA, the CDR3 is TGTGCCAGCTCACCACCGGCAGGACAGCTCACCGGGGAGCTGTTTTTT.